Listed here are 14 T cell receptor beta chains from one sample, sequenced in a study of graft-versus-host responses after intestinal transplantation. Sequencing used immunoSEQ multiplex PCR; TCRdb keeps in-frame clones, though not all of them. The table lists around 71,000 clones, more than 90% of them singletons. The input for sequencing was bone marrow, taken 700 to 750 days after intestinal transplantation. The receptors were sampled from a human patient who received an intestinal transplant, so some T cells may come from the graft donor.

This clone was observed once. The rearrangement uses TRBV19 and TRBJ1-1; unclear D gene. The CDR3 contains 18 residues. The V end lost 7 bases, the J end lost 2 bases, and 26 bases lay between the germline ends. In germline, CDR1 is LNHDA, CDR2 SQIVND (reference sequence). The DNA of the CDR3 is TGTGCCAGTATGGGTGGTTTGCGGGGAGGCCCTTTCAACACTGAAGCTTTCTTT. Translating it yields CASMGGLRGGPFNTEAFF. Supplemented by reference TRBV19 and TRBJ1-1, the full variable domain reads DGGITQSPKYLFRKEGQNVTLSCEQNLNHDAMYWYRQDPGQGLRLIYYSQIVNDFQKGDIAEGYSVSREKKESFPLTVTSAQKNPTAFYLCASMGGLRGGPFNTEAFFGQGTRLTVV.

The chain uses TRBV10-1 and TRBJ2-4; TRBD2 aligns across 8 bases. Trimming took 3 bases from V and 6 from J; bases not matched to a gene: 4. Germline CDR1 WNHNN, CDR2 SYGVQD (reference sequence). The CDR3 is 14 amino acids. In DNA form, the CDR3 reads TGCGCCAGCAGTGATTCGGGAGGGGGAAACATTCAGTACTTC. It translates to CASSDSGGGNIQYF.

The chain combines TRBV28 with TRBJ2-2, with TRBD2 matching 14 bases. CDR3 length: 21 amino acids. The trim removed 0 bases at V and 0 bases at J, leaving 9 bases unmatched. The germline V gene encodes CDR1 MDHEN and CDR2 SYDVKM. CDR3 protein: CASSLWAGTSGRETNTGELFF. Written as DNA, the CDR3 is TGTGCCAGCAGTTTATGGGCCGGGACTAGCGGGAGAGAAACGAACACCGGGGAGCTGTTTTTT.

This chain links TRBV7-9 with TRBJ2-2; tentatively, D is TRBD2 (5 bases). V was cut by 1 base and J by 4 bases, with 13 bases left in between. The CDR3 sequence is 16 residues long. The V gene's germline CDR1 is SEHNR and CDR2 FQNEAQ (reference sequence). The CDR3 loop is CASSLVGQEVTGELFF. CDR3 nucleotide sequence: TGTGCCAGCAGCTTAGTAGGGCAGGAGGTCACCGGGGAGCTGTTTTTT.

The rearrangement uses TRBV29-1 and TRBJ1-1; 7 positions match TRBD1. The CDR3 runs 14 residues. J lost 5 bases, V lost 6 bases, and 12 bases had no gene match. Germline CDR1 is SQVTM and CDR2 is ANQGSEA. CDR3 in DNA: TGCAGCGTGGACAGGACGGGGGGGGAGACTGAAGCTTTCTTT. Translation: CSVDRTGGETEAFF. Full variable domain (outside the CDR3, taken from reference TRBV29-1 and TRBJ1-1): SAVISQKPSRDICQRGTSLTIQCQVDSQVTMMFWYRQQPGQSLTLIATANQGSEATYESGFVIDKFPISRPNLTFSTLTVSNMSPEDSSIYLCSVDRTGGETEAFFGQGTRLTVV.

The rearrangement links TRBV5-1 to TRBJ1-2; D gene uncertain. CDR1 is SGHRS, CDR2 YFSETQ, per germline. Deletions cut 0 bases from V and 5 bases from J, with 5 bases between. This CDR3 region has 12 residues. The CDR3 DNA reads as TGCGCCAGCAGCTTGGACACATATGGCTACACCTTC. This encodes CASSLDTYGYTF.

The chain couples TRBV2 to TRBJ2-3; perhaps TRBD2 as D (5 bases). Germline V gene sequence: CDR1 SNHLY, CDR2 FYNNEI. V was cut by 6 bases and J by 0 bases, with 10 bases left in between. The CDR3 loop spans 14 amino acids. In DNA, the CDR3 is TGTGCCAGCAGGCTAGCAGCTAGCACAGATACGCAGTATTTT. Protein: CASRLAASTDTQYF.

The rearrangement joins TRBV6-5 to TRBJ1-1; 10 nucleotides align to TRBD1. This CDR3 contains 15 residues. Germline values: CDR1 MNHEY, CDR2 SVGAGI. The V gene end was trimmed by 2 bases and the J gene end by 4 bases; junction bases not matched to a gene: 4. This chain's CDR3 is CASSYPGTGVTEAFF. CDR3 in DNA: TGTGCCAGCAGTTACCCGGGGACAGGGGTCACTGAAGCTTTCTTT.

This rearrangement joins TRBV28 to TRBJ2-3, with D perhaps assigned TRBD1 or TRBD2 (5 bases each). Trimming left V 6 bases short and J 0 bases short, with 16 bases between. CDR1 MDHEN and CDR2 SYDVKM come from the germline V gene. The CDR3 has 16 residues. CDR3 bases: TGTGCCAGCAGCTCTGGGACGCTTCTAAGCACAGATACGCAGTATTTT. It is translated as CASSSGTLLSTDTQYF.

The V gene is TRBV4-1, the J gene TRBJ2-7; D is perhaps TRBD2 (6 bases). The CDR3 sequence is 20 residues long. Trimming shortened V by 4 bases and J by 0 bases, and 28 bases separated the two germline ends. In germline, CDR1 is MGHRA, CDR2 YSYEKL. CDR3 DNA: TGCGCCAGCAGCCCCCGGGGTGGAGGGAGCAACGATTTCAGCTCCTACGAGCAGTACTTC. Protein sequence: CASSPRGGGSNDFSSYEQYF.

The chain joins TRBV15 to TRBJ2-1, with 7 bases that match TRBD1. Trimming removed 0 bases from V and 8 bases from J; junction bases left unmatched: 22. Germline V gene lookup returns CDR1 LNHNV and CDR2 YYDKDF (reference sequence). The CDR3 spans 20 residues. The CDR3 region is CATSRDIGTAGIRWGDEQFF. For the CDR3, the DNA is TGTGCCACCAGCAGAGATATTGGGACAGCAGGGATCAGATGGGGTGATGAGCAGTTCTTC.

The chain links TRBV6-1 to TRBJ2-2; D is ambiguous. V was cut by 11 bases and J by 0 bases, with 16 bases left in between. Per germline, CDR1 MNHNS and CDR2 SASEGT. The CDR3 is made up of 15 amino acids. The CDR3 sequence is CAGSLEQSNTGELFF. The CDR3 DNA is TGTGCCGGTTCCCTGGAACAATCGAACACCGGGGAGCTGTTTTTT.

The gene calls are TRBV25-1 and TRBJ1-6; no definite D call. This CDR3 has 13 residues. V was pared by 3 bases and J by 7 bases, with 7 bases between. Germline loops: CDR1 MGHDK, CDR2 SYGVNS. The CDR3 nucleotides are TGTGCCAGCAGTGACCAGGCCAATTCACCCCTCCACTTT. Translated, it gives CASSDQANSPLHF.

The CDR3: CASSFYGDGGEEQFF. The CDR3 bases are TGCGCCAGCAGCTTTTACGGGGACGGGGGTGAGGAGCAGTTCTTC. The gene calls are TRBV5-1 and TRBJ2-1, with D perhaps TRBD2 (6 bases). The CDR3 length is 15 residues. In germline, CDR1 is SGHRS, CDR2 YFSETQ. Trimming took off 2 bases at V and 10 bases at J, with 19 bases between the two ends.